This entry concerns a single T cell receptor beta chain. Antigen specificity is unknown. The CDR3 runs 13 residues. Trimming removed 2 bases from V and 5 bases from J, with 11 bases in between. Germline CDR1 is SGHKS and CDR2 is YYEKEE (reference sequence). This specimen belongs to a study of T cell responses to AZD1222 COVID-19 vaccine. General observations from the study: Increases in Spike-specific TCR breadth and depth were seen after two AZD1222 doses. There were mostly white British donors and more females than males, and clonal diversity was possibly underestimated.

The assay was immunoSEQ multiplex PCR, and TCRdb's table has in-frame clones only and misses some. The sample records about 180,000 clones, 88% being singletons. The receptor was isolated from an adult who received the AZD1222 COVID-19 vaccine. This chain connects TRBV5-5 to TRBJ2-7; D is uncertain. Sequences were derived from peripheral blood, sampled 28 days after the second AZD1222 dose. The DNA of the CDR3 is TGTGCCAGCAGCTTCTATAGTGGGGACGAGCAGTACTTC. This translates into CASSFYSGDEQYF.